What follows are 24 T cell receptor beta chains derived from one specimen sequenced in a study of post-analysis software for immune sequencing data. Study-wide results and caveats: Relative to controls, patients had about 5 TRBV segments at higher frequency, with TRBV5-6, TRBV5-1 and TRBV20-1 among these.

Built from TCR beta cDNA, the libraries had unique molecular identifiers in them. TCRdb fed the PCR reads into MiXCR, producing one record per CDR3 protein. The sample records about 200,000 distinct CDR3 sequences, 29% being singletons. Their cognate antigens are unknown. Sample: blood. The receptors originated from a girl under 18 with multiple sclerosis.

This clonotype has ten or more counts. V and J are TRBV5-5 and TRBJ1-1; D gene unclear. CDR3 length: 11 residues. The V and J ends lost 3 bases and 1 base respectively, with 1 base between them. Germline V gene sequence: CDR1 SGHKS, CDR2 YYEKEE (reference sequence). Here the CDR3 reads CASSWNTEAFF. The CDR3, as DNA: TGTGCCAGCAGCTGGAACACTGAAGCTTTCTTT. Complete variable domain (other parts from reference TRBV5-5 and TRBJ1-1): DAGVTQSPTHLIKTRGQQVTLRCSPISGHKSVSWYQQVLGQGPQFIFQYYEKEERGRGNFPDRFSARQFPNYSSELNVNALLLGDSALYLCASSWNTEAFFGQGTRLTVV.

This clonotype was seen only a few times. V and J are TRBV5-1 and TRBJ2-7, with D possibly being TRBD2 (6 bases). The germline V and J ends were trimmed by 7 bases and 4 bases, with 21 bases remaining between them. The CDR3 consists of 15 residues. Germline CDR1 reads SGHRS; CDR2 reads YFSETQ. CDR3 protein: CASALEISGAYEQYF. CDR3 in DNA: TGCGCCAGCGCCCTTGAGATTAGCGGAGCTTACGAGCAGTACTTC.

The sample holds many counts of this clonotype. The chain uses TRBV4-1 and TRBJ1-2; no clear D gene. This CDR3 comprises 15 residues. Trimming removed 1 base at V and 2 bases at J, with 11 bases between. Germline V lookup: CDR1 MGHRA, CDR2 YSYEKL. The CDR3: CASSQGRSLNYGYTF. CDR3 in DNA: TGCGCCAGCAGCCAAGGTCGGTCGCTAAACTATGGCTACACCTTC.

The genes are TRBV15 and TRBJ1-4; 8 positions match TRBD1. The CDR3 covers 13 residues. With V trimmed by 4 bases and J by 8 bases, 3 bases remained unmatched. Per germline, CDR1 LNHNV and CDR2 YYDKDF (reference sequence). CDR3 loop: CATSIRTGEKLFF. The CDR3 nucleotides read TGTGCCACCAGCATCAGGACAGGGGAAAAACTGTTTTTT.

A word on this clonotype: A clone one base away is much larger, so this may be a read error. CDR3 in DNA: TGCGCCAGCAGCCAAATGCAGTCTTCCTATGGCCACACCTTC. This gives the protein CASSQMQSSYGHTF. V gene TRBV4-1 combines with J gene TRBJ1-2; no clear D gene. The CDR3 sequence is 14 residues long. Germline CDR1 MGHRA, CDR2 YSYEKL.

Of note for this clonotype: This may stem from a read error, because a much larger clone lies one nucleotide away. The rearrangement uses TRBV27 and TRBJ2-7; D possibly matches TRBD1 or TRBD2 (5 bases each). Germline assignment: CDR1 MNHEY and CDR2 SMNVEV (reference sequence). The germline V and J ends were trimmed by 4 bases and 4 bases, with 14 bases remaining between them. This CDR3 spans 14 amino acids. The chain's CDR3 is CASSSGTLGYEQYF. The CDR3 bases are TGTGCCAGCAGTTCCGGGACCCTTGGTTACGAGCAGTACTTC.

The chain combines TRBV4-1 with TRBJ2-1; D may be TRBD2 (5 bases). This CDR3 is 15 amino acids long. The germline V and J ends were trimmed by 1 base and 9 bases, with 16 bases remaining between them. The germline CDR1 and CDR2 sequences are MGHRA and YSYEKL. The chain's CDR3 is CASSQVGELQVEQFF. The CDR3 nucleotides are TGCGCCAGCAGCCAAGTTGGGGAGCTCCAGGTTGAGCAGTTCTTC.

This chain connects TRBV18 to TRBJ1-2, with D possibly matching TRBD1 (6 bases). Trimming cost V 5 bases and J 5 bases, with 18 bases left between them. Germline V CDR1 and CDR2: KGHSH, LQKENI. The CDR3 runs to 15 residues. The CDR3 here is CASSLSRDMPYGYTF. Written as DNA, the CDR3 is TGTGCCAGCTCATTGAGCCGGGACATGCCTTATGGCTACACCTTC. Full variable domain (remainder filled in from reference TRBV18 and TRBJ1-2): NAGVMQNPRHLVRRRGQEARLRCSPMKGHSHVYWYRQLPEEGLKFMVYLQKENIIDESGMPKERFSAEFPKEGPSILRIQQVVRGDSAAYFCASSLSRDMPYGYTFGSGTRLTVV.

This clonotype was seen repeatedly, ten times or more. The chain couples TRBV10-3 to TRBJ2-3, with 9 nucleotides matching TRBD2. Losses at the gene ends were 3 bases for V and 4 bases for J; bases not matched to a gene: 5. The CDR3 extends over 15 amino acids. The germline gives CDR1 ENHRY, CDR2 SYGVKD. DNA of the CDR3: TGTGCCATCAGTGAAGAAGCGGGAGGCCCAGATACGCAGTATTTT. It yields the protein CAISEEAGGPDTQYF.

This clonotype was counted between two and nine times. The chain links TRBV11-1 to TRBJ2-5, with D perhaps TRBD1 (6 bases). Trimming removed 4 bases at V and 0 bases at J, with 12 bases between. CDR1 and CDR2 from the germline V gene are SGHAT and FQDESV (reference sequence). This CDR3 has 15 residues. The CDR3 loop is CASSSTGTYQETQYF. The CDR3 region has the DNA TGTGCCAGCAGCTCAACCGGGACATACCAAGAGACCCAGTACTTC.

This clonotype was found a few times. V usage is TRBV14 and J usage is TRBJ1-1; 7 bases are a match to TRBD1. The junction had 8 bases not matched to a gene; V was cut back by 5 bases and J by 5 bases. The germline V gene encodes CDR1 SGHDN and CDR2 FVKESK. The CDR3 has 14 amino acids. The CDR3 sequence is CASSDRQGGTEAFF. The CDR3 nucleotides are TGTGCCAGCAGCGACAGACAGGGAGGGACTGAAGCTTTCTTT.

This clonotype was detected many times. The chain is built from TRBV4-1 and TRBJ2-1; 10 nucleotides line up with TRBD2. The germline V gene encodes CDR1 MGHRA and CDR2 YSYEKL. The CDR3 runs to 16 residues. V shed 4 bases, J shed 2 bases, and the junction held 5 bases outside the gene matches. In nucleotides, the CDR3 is TGCGCCAGCAGCCCTAAGCGGGGGGGGACCTACAATGAGCAGTTCTTC. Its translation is CASSPKRGGTYNEQFF.

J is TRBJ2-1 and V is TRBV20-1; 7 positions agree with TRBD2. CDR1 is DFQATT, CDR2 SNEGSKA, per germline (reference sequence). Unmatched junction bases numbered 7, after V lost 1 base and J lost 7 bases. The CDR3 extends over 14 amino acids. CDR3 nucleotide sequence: TGCAGTGCTAGAGTGGCTAGCGGCACTAATGAGCAGTTCTTC. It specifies CSARVASGTNEQFF.

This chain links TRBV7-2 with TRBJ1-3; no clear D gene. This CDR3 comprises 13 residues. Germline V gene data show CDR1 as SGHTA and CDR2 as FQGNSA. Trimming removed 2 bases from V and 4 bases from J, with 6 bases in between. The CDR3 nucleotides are TGTGCCAGCAGCTTATACCGGGGAAACACCATATATTTT. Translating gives CASSLYRGNTIYF.

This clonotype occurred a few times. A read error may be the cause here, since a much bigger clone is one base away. CDR3 protein: CAIRGTSGGARYDEQFF. The DNA for the CDR3 is TGTGCCATCAGAGGGACTAGCGGGGGGGCGCGATACGATGAGCAGTTCTTC. This rearrangement joins TRBV10-3 to TRBJ2-1; the match to TRBD2 covers 16 bases. CDR3 length: 17 amino acids. Germline loops: CDR1 ENHRY, CDR2 SYGVKD. The V segment lost 6 bases and the J segment 8 bases; nucleotides outside the gene matches: 10.

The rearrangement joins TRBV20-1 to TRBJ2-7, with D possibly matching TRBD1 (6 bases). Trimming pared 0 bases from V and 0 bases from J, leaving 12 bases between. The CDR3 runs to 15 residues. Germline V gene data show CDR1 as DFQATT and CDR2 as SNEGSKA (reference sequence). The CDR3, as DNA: TGCAGTGCTAGAGATACAGACAGGAGCTCCTACGAGCAGTACTTC. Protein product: CSARDTDRSSYEQYF.

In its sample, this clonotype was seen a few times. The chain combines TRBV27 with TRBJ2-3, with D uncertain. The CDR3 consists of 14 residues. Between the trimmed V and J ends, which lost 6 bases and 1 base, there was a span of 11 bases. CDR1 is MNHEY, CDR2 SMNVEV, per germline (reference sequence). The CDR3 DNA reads TGTGCCAGCAGGTTGTTAGTGGGCACAGATACGCAGTATTTT. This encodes CASRLLVGTDTQYF.

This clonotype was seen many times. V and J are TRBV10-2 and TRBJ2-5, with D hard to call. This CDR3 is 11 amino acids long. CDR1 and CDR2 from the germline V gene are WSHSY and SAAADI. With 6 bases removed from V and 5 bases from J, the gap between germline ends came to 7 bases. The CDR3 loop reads CASSQGETQYF. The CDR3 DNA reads TGCGCCAGCAGCCAAGGGGAGACCCAGTACTTC.

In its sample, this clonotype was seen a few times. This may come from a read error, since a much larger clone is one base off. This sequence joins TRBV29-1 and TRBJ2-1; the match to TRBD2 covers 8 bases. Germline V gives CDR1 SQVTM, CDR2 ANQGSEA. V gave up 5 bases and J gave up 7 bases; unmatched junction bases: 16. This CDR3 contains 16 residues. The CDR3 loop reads CSVYGRGGQNRNEQFF. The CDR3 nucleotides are TGCAGCGTTTACGGTCGGGGGGGCCAAAACAGGAATGAGCAGTTCTTC.

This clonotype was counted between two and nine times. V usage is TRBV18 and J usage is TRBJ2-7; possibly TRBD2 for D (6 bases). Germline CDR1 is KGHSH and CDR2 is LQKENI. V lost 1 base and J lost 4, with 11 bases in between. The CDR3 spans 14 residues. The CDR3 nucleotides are TGTGCCAGCTCACCACGTCAGGGAGGTTACGAGCAGTACTTC. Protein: CASSPRQGGYEQYF. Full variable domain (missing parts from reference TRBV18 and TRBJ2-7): NAGVMQNPRHLVRRRGQEARLRCSPMKGHSHVYWYRQLPEEGLKFMVYLQKENIIDESGMPKERFSAEFPKEGPSILRIQQVVRGDSAAYFCASSPRQGGYEQYFGPGTRLTVT.

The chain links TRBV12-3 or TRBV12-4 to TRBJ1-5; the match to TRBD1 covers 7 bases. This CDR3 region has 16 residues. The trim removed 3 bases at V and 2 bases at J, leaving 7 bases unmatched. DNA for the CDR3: TGTGCCAGCAGTTTGAGGTCAGGGGGTGGCAATCAGCCCCAGCATTTT. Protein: CASSLRSGGGNQPQHF.

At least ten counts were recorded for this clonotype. CDR3 sequence: CSAMPGADYPYEQYF. CDR3 nucleotides: TGCAGTGCCATGCCAGGGGCTGACTATCCCTACGAGCAGTACTTC. The V and J genes are TRBV20-1 and TRBJ2-7; D might be TRBD1 (6 bases). CDR1 and CDR2 from the germline V gene are DFQATT and SNEGSKA (reference sequence). V dropped 6 bases and J dropped 2 bases, with 20 bases sitting between them. The CDR3 spans 15 residues.

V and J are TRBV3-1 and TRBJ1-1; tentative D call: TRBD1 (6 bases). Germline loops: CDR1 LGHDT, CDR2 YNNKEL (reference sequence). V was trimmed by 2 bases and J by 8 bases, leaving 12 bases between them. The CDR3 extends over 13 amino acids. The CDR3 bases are TGTGCCAGCAGCCAACCGGACAGACCCGAAGCTTTCTTT. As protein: CASSQPDRPEAFF.

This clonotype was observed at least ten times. This CDR3 reads CASSTNPGQTKETQYF. CDR3 DNA: TGTGCCAGCAGCACCAACCCGGGACAGACCAAAGAGACCCAGTACTTC. V gene TRBV7-9 combines with J gene TRBJ2-5; 7 bases map to TRBD1. V was pared by 5 bases and J by 3 bases, with 12 bases of the junction left unmatched. This CDR3 has 16 amino acids. Germline V gives CDR1 SEHNR, CDR2 FQNEAQ (reference sequence).